The table lists the clone carrying this T cell receptor beta chain with a few counts. The antigen is undetermined. The treatment denotes: roughly ten-day PBMC culture with coronavirus spike peptide pools or control peptides (ViraFEST assay). Peptide pool stimulation in ViraFEST expanded antigen-specific T cells, whose TCRs were then sequenced. Scientists ran DNA taken from cultured CD4+ T cells through the Oncomine TCR Beta short-read assay for sequencing. From cultured CD4+ T cells, genomic DNA was extracted. TCRdb independently ran MiXCR on the PCR reads; one entry per CDR3 protein. The sample includes fewer than 15,000 distinct CDR3 sequences, about two fifths of them seen just once. The ends lost 5 bases at V and 3 bases at J; junction bases unmatched: 13. CDR3 length equals 19 residues. CDR1 and CDR2 from the germline V gene are MNHNS and SASEGT. The data stem from a study of vaccination and CD4 T cells after COVID-19. Background on the study: About nine convalescent patients had mild and one had severe PCR-confirmed SARS-CoV-2 disease.

The TCR originated in a human donor who had recovered from COVID-19. Sequences were obtained from CD4+ T cells from blood, cultured in vitro. The chain has TRBV6-1 and TRBJ2-4, with TRBD2 matching over 13 bases. The CDR3 DNA follows: TGTGCCAGCAGTACCGCAAGGACTAGCGGGGGTTGGGGCAAAAACATTCAGTACTTC. Translated, it gives CASSTARTSGGWGKNIQYF.